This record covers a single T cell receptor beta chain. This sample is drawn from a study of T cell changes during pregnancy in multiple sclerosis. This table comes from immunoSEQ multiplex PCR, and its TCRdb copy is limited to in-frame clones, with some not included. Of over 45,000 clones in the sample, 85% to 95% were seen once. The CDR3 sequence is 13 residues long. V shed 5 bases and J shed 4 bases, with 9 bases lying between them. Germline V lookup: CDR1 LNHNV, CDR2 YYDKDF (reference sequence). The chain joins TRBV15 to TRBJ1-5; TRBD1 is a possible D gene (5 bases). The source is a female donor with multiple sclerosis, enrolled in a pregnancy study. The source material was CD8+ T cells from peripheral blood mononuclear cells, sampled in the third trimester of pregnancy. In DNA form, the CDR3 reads TGTGCCACCAGCCCCCGGGGGAATCAGCCCCAGCATTTT. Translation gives CATSPRGNQPQHF.